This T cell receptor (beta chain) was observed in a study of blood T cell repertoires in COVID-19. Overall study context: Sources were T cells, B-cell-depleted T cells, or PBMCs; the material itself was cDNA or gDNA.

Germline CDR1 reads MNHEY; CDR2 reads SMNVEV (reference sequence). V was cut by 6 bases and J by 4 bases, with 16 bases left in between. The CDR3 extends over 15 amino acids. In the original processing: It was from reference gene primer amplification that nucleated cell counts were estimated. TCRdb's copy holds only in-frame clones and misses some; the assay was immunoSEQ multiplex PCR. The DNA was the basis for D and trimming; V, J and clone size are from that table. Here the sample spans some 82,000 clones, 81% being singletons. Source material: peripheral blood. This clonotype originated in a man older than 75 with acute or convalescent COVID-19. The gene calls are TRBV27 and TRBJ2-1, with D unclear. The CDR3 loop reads CASRPGGVLYNEQFF. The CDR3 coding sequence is TGTGCCAGCAGGCCGGGTGGAGTTTTATACAATGAGCAGTTCTTC.